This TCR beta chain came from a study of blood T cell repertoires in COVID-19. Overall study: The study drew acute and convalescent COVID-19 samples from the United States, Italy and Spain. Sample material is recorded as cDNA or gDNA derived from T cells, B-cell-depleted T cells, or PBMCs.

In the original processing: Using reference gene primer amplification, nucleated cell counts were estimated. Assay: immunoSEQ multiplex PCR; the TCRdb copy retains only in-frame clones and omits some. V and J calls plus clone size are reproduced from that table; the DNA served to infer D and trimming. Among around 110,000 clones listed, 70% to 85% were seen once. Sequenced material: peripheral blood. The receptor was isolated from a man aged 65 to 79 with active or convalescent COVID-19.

CDR3 sequence reads: CASSQGGGEAFF. DNA for the CDR3: TGTGCCAGCAGTCAGGGGGGTGGTGAAGCTTTCTTT. The chain joins TRBV2 to TRBJ1-1; TRBD1 matches 7 bases. This CDR3 is 12 amino acids long. With 5 bases clipped from V and 7 bases from J, the junction kept 4 bases outside the gene matches. Germline V gene data show CDR1 as SNHLY and CDR2 as FYNNEI.